This T cell receptor (beta chain) emerged from a study of shared T cell receptors in the human thymus. Measured with immunoSEQ multiplex PCR; TCRdb has only the in-frame clones, and not every one. The table lists some 720,000 clones, 70% to 90% of them singletons. The germline V gene has CDR1 SGHVS and CDR2 FNYEAQ. This CDR3 spans 18 amino acids. With V trimmed by 6 bases and J by 5 bases, 17 bases remained unmatched. This clone appeared once. These same data were also listed under a study on human thymus T cells. Per that paper: Thymic and blood repertoires appeared to show biased V and J gene usage.

This clonotype originated in a boy in the first two years of life with a congenital heart defect. The sequencing input was thymocytes. The chain couples TRBV7-6 to TRBJ2-1, with TRBD1 matching over 9 bases. In DNA, the CDR3 is TGTGCCAGCAGTCCCCCCTTCACAGGGGGCGACCCCCACAATGAGCAGTTCTTC. As protein: CASSPPFTGGDPHNEQFF.